A selection of T cell receptor beta chains follows, all from one sample in a study of T-cell memory formation after mild COVID-19. TCRdb redid the calling of the 5' RACE reads with MiXCR, one entry per CDR3 protein. Among 300,000 to 350,000 distinct CDR3 sequences listed, about an eighth were seen once. Specimen: PBMCs or a T cell subset sorted from them (not recorded which). The receptors originated from a man aged 18 to 29 who had mild COVID-19 (a few samples of this study predate the infection). Cell type and time point are not known. Both conserved end residues are part of each CDR3. D genes are given only for firm matches. Clone size is stated in some rows and not others, as once, few, many or a class when expanded.

size | J | V | D | DNA | CDR3
- | TRBJ2-7 | TRBV30 | TRBD1 | TGTGCCTGGGTAACAGGGGGCAACGAGCAGTACTTC | CAWVTGGNEQYF
- | TRBJ2-1 | TRBV7-9 | TRBD2 | TGTGCCAGCAGCTTAGGGACTAGCGGTGAGCAGTTCTTC | CASSLGTSGEQFF
few | TRBJ2-3 | TRBV4-2 | - | TGTGCCAGCAGCCAAGAGGGGGAGTTCACAGATACGCAGTATTTT | CASSQEGEFTDTQYF
- | TRBJ2-3 | TRBV24-1 | TRBD2 | TGTGCCACCAGTGATGGGGGAGGGGTCGGCCAAGGATTAGGGCAGTATTTT | CATSDGGGVGQGLGQYF
- | TRBJ2-3 | TRBV4-2 | - | TGTGCCAGCAGCCAAGCATCGAGAGGTAGGGGCACAGATACGCAGTATTTT | CASSQASRGRGTDTQYF
- | TRBJ1-2 | TRBV7-9 | TRBD1 | TGTGCCAGCAGGGCCACCTACAGGGGCGGAGACACCTTC | CASRATYRGGDTF
many | TRBJ1-1 | TRBV5-1 | - | TGCGCCAGCAGCTTGGAGGTGAACACTGAAGCTTTCTTT | CASSLEVNTEAFF
- | TRBJ2-3 | TRBV11-1 | - | TGTGCCAGCAGCCGGACCCCCCAGACACTCACAGATACGCAGTATTTT | CASSRTPQTLTDTQYF
few | TRBJ1-5 | TRBV15 | - | TGTGCCACCAGCAGACTAGGGGTAGTGCAGCCCCAGCATTTT | CATSRLGVVQPQHF
few | TRBJ2-1 | TRBV29-1 | TRBD2 | TGCAGCGTGATGGAAGCTAGCGGGTATCGGGAGCAGTTCTTC | CSVMEASGYREQFF
few | TRBJ2-2 | TRBV7-8 | - | TGTGCCAGCAGCTTAGACCGGGGGGCCCCAAGGAACACCGGGGAGCTGTTTTTT | CASSLDRGAPRNTGELFF
- | TRBJ2-3 | TRBV12-5 | TRBD1 | TGTGCTAGTGGGACTCATCCGGGACAGGGGGCGAGTACGCAGTATTTT | CASGTHPGQGASTQYF
few | TRBJ2-1 | TRBV12-5 | - | TGTGCTAGTGGTTTGGGGGCAGTCAATGAGCAGTTCTTC | CASGLGAVNEQFF
- | TRBJ1-1 | TRBV11-2 | - | TGTGCCAGCACCGAACAGGGCACTGAAGCTTTCTTT | CASTEQGTEAFF
few | TRBJ2-3 | TRBV6-2/TRBV6-3 | TRBD1 | TGTGCCAGCAGCGACAGGGCTAGCACAGATACGCAGTATTTT | CASSDRASTDTQYF
- | TRBJ2-5 | TRBV20-1 | TRBD2 | TGCAGTGCGATAGCGGGGGCTAGCGGGATCCAAGAGACCCAGTACTTC | CSAIAGASGIQETQYF
- | TRBJ2-1 | TRBV20-1 | - | TGCAGTGCTTGGAGCCGGGGTGAGCAGTTCTTC | CSAWSRGEQFF
few | TRBJ2-1 | TRBV12-3/TRBV12-4 | TRBD2 | TGTGCCAGCAGTTTAGTGGCGGGGGGGCCTTTTGAGCAGTTCTTC | CASSLVAGGPFEQFF
many | TRBJ2-5 | TRBV7-3 | TRBD2 | TGTGCCAGCAGCTTAGGGGCTAGCGGTAAAGAGACCCAGTACTTC | CASSLGASGKETQYF
few | TRBJ1-1 | TRBV5-1 | TRBD1 | TGCGCCAGCAGCTTGGTAGGGACAGGTCGAACTGAAGCTTTCTTT | CASSLVGTGRTEAFF
many | TRBJ2-7 | TRBV5-1 | - | TGCGCCAGCAGCCAATCCTACGAGCAGTACTTC | CASSQSYEQYF
- | TRBJ2-1 | TRBV9 | - | TGTGCCAGCAGCGCGGTAGGGGGGCACTACAATGAGCAGTTCTTC | CASSAVGGHYNEQFF
- | TRBJ1-1 | TRBV20-1 | TRBD1 | TGCAGTGCTAGACGGGACAGGGCAAACACTGAAGCTTTCTTT | CSARRDRANTEAFF
many | TRBJ1-4 | TRBV6-5 | - | TGTGCCAGCAGCACCGAGGGCAGGGGTAATGAAAAACTGTTTTTT | CASSTEGRGNEKLFF
few | TRBJ2-7 | TRBV6-5 | - | TGTGCCAGCAGTTACTCGATTGGAGCCTACGAGCAGTACTTC | CASSYSIGAYEQYF
few | TRBJ2-3 | TRBV18 | TRBD1 | TGTGCCAGCTCATCAAACAGGGGGCACGCAGATACGCAGTATTTT | CASSSNRGHADTQYF
many | TRBJ2-5 | TRBV20-1 | TRBD2 | TGCAGTGCCCTTAGCGGGGGGACCTTCCAAGAGACCCAGTACTTC | CSALSGGTFQETQYF
- | TRBJ2-5 | TRBV4-1 | TRBD2 | TGCGCCAGCAGCCAAGACCAGCGGGGGCCAGAGGAGACCCAGTACTTC | CASSQDQRGPEETQYF
- | TRBJ2-1 | TRBV7-9 | - | TGTGCCAGCAACCACTACCGGGTCTCTGGTAATGAGCAGTTCTTC | CASNHYRVSGNEQFF
- | TRBJ1-2 | TRBV6-5 | - | TGTGCCAGCAGTGCAACAGGGCGGGGGTGGAGCTTC | CASSATGRGWSF
- | TRBJ1-1 | TRBV9 | - | TGTGCCAGCAGCGTAGTGTTTAGGGCGGACACTGAAGCTTTCTTT | CASSVVFRADTEAFF
once | TRBJ1-5 | TRBV21-1 | - | TGTGCCAGCCCCTCGGGGAGGGACCATCAGCCCCAGCATTTT | CASPSGRDHQPQHF
many | TRBJ2-1 | TRBV2 | TRBD1 | TGTGCCAGCATACGGCCGGGACAGGGAAACAATGAGCAGTTCTTC | CASIRPGQGNNEQFF
few | TRBJ2-7 | TRBV11-2 | TRBD1 | TGTGCCAGCAGCTTAGGCCACGGACAGGGGAGCTACGAGCAGTACTTC | CASSLGHGQGSYEQYF
- | TRBJ2-7 | TRBV29-1 | - | TGCAGCGTTGTACGGGGAAACTCCTACGAGCAGTACTTC | CSVVRGNSYEQYF
few | TRBJ1-1 | TRBV21-1 | - | TGTGCCAGCAGCAAAGCTTGGACAGCCAACACTGAAGCTTTCTTT | CASSKAWTANTEAFF
- | TRBJ1-1 | TRBV10-3 | - | TGTGCCATCAGGGATACGAACACTGAAGCTTTCTTT | CAIRDTNTEAFF
- | TRBJ2-3 | TRBV9 | TRBD2 | TGTGCCAGCAGCGTAGGTCTAGCGGGGGTCACAGATACGCAGTATTTT | CASSVGLAGVTDTQYF
- | TRBJ2-1 | TRBV5-4 | - | TGTGCCAGCAGTTCGGGCTCCAATGAGCAGTTCTTC | CASSSGSNEQFF
- | TRBJ2-5 | TRBV3-1 | - | TGTGCCAGCAGCCAAGAGGGGACGGTCATCCTCCAAGAGACCCAGTACTTC | CASSQEGTVILQETQYF
few | TRBJ2-3 | TRBV12-3/TRBV12-4 | TRBD1 | TGTGCCAGCAGTCTCGACAGGGGGCAGTCAGATACGCAGTATTTT | CASSLDRGQSDTQYF
few | TRBJ2-1 | TRBV7-2 | TRBD2 | TGTGCCAGCAGCTTATCGTGGGGGGGACACAATGAGCAGTTCTTC | CASSLSWGGHNEQFF
- | TRBJ2-1 | TRBV2 | TRBD2 | TGTGCCAGGGAAGTTCCAGCGGGGGGTGGTGAGCAGTTCTTC | CAREVPAGGGEQFF
- | TRBJ2-5 | TRBV29-1 | - | TGCAGCGTTGAATGGGCCCACAGGGAGGCCGAGACCCAGTACTTC | CSVEWAHREAETQYF
- | TRBJ1-1 | TRBV5-1 | TRBD1 | TGCGCCAGCAGCTTTGACAGGGTAGAAGCTGAAGATTTCTTT | CASSFDRVEAEDFF
- | TRBJ2-2 | TRBV5-4 | - | TGTGCCAGCAGCTCAGGACGGTCGAACACCGGGGAGCTGTTTTTT | CASSSGRSNTGELFF
many | TRBJ2-3 | TRBV9 | - | TGTGCCAGCAGCGTAGAGTACGGGCGGGGGCTTAACACAGATACGCAGTATTTT | CASSVEYGRGLNTDTQYF
few | TRBJ2-6 | TRBV4-3 | - | TGCGCCAGCAGCCAAGATCTTCCAGGCTCTGGGGCCAACGTCCTGACTTTC | CASSQDLPGSGANVLTF
few | TRBJ2-7 | TRBV11-2 | - | TGTGCCAGCAGCTCCCGGATTCGAAAGGGAATGATCTACGAGCAGTACTTC | CASSSRIRKGMIYEQYF
- | TRBJ1-1 | TRBV18 | - | TGTGCCAGCTCACCAAAGTGGATGAACACTGAAGCTTTCTTT | CASSPKWMNTEAFF
many | TRBJ2-4 | TRBV4-3 | TRBD1 | TGCGCCAGCAGCCAGGACGGACAGGGAAACATTCAGTACTTC | CASSQDGQGNIQYF
- | TRBJ1-2 | TRBV4-1 | - | TGCGCCAGCAGCCAAGATCGGCAGGGAAATAACTATGGCTACACCTTC | CASSQDRQGNNYGYTF
few | TRBJ2-3 | TRBV6-5 | - | TGTGCCAGCAGTTACTCTGTCCGGGGGCCCGCCTCAGATACGCAGTATTTT | CASSYSVRGPASDTQYF
- | TRBJ2-7 | TRBV7-2 | TRBD2 | TGTGCCAGCAGCTTAGGGAGGGCCGGGGGGAGCTACGAGCAGTACTTC | CASSLGRAGGSYEQYF
- | TRBJ2-6 | TRBV6-5 | - | TGTGCCAGCAGTACCTACAGGTCTGGGGCCAACGTCCTGACTTTC | CASSTYRSGANVLTF
few | TRBJ2-2 | TRBV2 | TRBD2 | TGTGCCAGCAGAAGCAGTGGTAGCGGGTTCACCGGGGAGCTGTTTTTT | CASRSSGSGFTGELFF
- | TRBJ1-1 | TRBV12-3/TRBV12-4 | - | TGTGCCAGCAGTTTCTCGCAGCCCACTGAAGCTTTCTTT | CASSFSQPTEAFF